The T cell receptor (beta chain) described here comes from a study of preoperative IRX-2 immunotherapy in early breast cancer. Treatment noted: preoperative locoregional IRX-2 cytokine immunotherapy. Germline CDR1 and CDR2: SGHRS and YFSETQ. Trimming left V 4 bases short and J 0 bases short, with 19 bases between. The CDR3 is 18 amino acids. Only in-frame clones appear in the TCRdb table, and some are missing; sequencing was by immunoSEQ multiplex PCR. Here the sample spans some 19,000 clones, approximately 86% being singletons. V gene TRBV5-1 combines with J gene TRBJ1-4; D not resolved. This TCR was recovered from a human donor with breast cancer. This sample comprised lymph node tissue, obtained after IRX-2 immunotherapy. CDR3 in amino acids: CASSPLESSSATNEKLFF. Written as DNA, the CDR3 is TGCGCCAGCAGCCCACTCGAAAGCTCATCGGCAACTAATGAAAAACTGTTTTTT. Complete variable domain (other parts from reference TRBV5-1 and TRBJ1-4): KAGVTQTPRYLIKTRGQQVTLSCSPISGHRSVSWYQQTPGQGLQFLFEYFSETQRNKGNFPGRFSGRQFSNSRSEMNVSTLELGDSALYLCASSPLESSSATNEKLFFGSGTQLSVL.